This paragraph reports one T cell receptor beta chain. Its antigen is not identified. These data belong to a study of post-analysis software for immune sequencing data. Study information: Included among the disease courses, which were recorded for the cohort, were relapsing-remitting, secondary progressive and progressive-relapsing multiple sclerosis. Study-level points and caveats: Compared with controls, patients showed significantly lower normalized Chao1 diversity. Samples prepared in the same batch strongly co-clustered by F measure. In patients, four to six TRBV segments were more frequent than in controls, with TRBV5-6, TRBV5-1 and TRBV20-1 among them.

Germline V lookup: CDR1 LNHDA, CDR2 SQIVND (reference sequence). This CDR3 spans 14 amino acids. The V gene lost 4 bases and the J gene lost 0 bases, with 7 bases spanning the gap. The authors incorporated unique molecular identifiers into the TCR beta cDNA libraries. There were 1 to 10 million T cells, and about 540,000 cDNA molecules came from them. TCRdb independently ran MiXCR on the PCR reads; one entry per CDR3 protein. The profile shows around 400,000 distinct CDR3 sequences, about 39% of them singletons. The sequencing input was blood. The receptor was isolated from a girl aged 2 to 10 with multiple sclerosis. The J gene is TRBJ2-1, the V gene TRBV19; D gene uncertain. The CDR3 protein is CASSTGSSYNEQFF. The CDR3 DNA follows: TGTGCCAGTAGTACTGGATCCTCCTACAATGAGCAGTTCTTC.